Described below is a single TCR beta chain sequence and its context. Its antigen is as yet unknown. Assay: immunoSEQ multiplex PCR; the TCRdb copy retains only in-frame clones and omits some. Here the sample spans roughly 11,000 clones, less than 75% being singletons. This sample stems from a study of CD4+ T cells in melanoma. Study outcomes and limitations: CD8+ T cell, macrophage and B cell function reportedly correlated with neoantigen-specific CD4+ T cells. Reportedly, melanoma neoantigen-specific CD4+ T cells showed varied differentiation states.

The CDR3 consists of 14 residues. The V end lost 2 bases, the J end lost 4 bases, and 12 bases lay between the germline ends. From germline, CDR1 is SQVTM and CDR2 ANQGSEA. This clonotype originated in a human donor with melanoma. The chain joins TRBV29-1 to TRBJ1-3; possibly TRBD1 for D (5 bases). The sequenced material came from cells from a culture (not recorded whether cultured in vitro). The CDR3, as DNA: TGCAGCGTTGAAACCCGCGGGGGAGGAAACACCATATATTTT. This translates into CSVETRGGGNTIYF.